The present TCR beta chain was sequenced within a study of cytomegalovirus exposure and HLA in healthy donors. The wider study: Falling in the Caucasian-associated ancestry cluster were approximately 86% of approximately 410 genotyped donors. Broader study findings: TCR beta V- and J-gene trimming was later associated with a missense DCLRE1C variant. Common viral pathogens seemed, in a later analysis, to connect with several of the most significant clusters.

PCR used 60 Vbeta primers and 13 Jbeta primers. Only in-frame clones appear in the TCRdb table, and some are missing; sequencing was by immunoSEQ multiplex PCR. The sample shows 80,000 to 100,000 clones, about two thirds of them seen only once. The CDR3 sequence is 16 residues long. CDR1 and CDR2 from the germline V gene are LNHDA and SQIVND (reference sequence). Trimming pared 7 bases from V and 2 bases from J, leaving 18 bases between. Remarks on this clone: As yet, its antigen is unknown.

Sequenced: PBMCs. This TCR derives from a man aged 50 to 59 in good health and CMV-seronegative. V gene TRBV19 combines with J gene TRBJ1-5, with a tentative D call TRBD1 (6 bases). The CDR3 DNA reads TGTGCCAGTACCCACAGGGCGTCGTGGGGCAATCAGCCCCAGCATTTT. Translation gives CASTHRASWGNQPQHF.